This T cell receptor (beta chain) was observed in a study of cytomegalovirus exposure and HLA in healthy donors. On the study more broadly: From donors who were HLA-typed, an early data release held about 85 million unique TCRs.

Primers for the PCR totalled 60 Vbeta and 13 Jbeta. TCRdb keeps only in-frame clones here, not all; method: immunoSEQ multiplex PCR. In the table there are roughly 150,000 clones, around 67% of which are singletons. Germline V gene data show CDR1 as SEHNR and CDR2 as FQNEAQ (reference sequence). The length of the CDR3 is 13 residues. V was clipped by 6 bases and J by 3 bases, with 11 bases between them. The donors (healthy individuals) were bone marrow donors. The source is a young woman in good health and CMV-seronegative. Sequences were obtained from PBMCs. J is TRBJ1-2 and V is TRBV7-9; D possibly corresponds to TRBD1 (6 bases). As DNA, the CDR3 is TGTGCCAGCAGTACAGGGACCTACTATGGCTACACCTTC. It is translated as CASSTGTYYGYTF.